This T cell receptor beta chain came from a study of OX40 agonist ivuxolimab in advanced cancers. Generated by immunoSEQ multiplex PCR, the TCRdb table keeps only in-frame clones and is missing some. The sample includes 77,000 or so clones, roughly 80% of them seen just once. This CDR3 contains 14 residues. The junction had 7 bases not matched to a gene; V was cut back by 8 bases and J by 2 bases. CDR1 and CDR2 from the germline V gene are MNHGY and SVAAGI. This clonotype was sampled from an adult with an advanced solid tumor such as melanoma, head and neck, liver or kidney cancer. This specimen was CD4+ or CD8+ T cells sorted from blood, taken in a trial of the OX40 agonist ivuxolimab. V and J are TRBV6-9 and TRBJ1-2; TRBD1 aligns across 8 bases. In DNA form, the CDR3 reads TGTGCCAGCCTTGACAGGGGCCCGAACTATGGCTACACCTTC. This gives the protein CASLDRGPNYGYTF.